The 19 T cell receptor beta chains reported below all come from one sample, sequenced in a study of blood T cell repertoires in COVID-19. The assay was immunoSEQ multiplex PCR, and TCRdb's table has in-frame clones only and misses some. The sample includes about 460,000 clones, roughly nine tenths of them seen just once. Material for sequencing was PBMCs or T cells enriched from blood (not recorded which). These receptors were obtained from an older woman who had recovered from COVID-19.

The CDR3 protein is CSASRDSAGGNEQFF. CDR3 DNA sequence: TGCAGTGCTAGTCGGGACTCCGCTGGGGGGAATGAGCAGTTCTTC. This chain uses TRBV20-1 with TRBJ2-1; a possible D gene is TRBD2 (6 bases). Trimming removed 3 bases from V and 7 bases from J, with 19 bases in between. Germline loops: CDR1 DFQATT, CDR2 SNEGSKA (reference sequence). The CDR3 contains 15 residues.

This clone has a single count. The chain recombines TRBV6-6 with TRBJ1-2; D gene unclear. The CDR3 loop spans 10 amino acids. The germline V gene encodes CDR1 MNHNY and CDR2 SVGAGI (reference sequence). Trimming left V 8 bases short and J 5 bases short, with 6 bases between. CDR3 protein: CASWAYGYTF. The CDR3 region has the DNA TGTGCCAGCTGGGCATATGGCTACACCTTC.

This chain links TRBV3-1 (or the pseudogene TRBV3-2) with TRBJ2-5, with 7 bases aligning to TRBD2. Germline-derived CDR1 and CDR2 are LGHDT and YNNKEL (reference sequence). This CDR3 contains 17 residues. V shed 3 bases and J 5 bases; nucleotides not matched to a gene: 15. The CDR3 DNA is TGTGCCAGCAGCCAGCGTGGAACTAGCGCCTTCTCGGAGACCCAGTACTTC. Protein product: CASSQRGTSAFSETQYF.

This clone was observed once. J is TRBJ1-4 and V is TRBV2; weak D call: TRBD1 (6 bases). CDR1 SNHLY and CDR2 FYNNEI come from the germline V gene. This CDR3 is 14 amino acids long. V lost 8 bases and J 3 bases, leaving 13 bases between the germline ends. The CDR3 DNA sequence: TGTGCCAGCGGACAGCGGGGGGCTAATGAAAAACTGTTTTTT. Protein product: CASGQRGANEKLFF.

V usage is TRBV12-3 or TRBV12-4 and J usage is TRBJ2-4, with D possibly TRBD1 on 5 matching bases. V was trimmed by 6 bases and J by 3 bases, leaving 9 bases between them. This CDR3 region has 13 residues. The CDR3 here is CASSRDSKNIQYF. The CDR3 DNA follows: TGTGCCAGCAGCCGCGACAGCAAAAACATTCAGTACTTC.

This clone was detected once. The V call is TRBV30, the J call TRBJ2-2, with D possibly being TRBD1 (5 bases). Germline V gene lookup returns CDR1 GTSNPN and CDR2 SVGIG (reference sequence). Trimming took 3 bases from V and 6 from J, leaving 5 bases between them. The CDR3 is 11 residues long. The CDR3 sequence is CAWRGAGELFF. In DNA, the CDR3 is TGTGCCTGGAGAGGGGCCGGGGAGCTGTTTTTT. Together with reference TRBV30 and TRBJ2-2, the CDR3 gives the full variable domain: SQTIHQWPATLVQPVGSPLSLECTVEGTSNPNLYWYRQAAGRGLQLLFYSVGIGQISSEVPQNLSASRPQDRQFILSSKKLLLSDSGFYLCAWRGAGELFFGEGSRLTVL.

V gene TRBV29-1 combines with J gene TRBJ1-5, with D possibly TRBD1 on 5 matching bases. V lost 4 bases to trimming and J lost 7 bases, with 11 bases between them. The germline CDR1 and CDR2 sequences are SQVTM and ANQGSEA. This CDR3 has 12 amino acids. The CDR3, as DNA: TGCAGCGTTGCGGGGGAGGGGCAGCCCCAGCATTTT. Its translation: CSVAGEGQPQHF.

This chain uses TRBV7-9 with TRBJ2-1, with D tentatively TRBD1 (6 bases). This CDR3 region has 14 residues. The V end was cut by 5 bases, the J end by 6 bases, with 14 bases between. The germline V gene has CDR1 SEHNR and CDR2 FQNEAQ (reference sequence). This CDR3 is CASSVWGQSNEQFF. DNA for the CDR3: TGTGCCAGCAGCGTCTGGGGGCAGAGCAATGAGCAGTTCTTC.

This rearrangement joins TRBV2 to TRBJ1-2, with D possibly TRBD1 on 5 matching bases. Trimming cost V 3 bases and J 4 bases, with 9 bases left between them. The germline V gene has CDR1 SNHLY and CDR2 FYNNEI. This CDR3 comprises 13 residues. The CDR3, as DNA: TGTGCCAGCAGTGAGTGGAGGGGCTATGGCTACACCTTC. As protein: CASSEWRGYGYTF.

This chain connects TRBV14 to TRBJ2-7; a possible D gene is TRBD2 (5 bases). The V end was cut by 0 bases, the J end by 6 bases, with 15 bases between. The CDR3 runs 15 residues. Per germline, CDR1 SGHDN and CDR2 FVKESK. The CDR3 DNA is TGTGCCAGCAGCCAAGATTGGAGGTTCGGCTTCGAGCAGTACGTC. This translates into CASSQDWRFGFEQYV.

This chain connects TRBV12-3 or TRBV12-4 to TRBJ2-7; possibly TRBD2 for D (5 bases). Deletions cut 3 bases from V and 6 bases from J, with 12 bases between. CDR3 length: 13 amino acids. CDR3 bases: TGTGCCAGCAGTTTCGGTAATCGGGGCGAGCAGTACGTC. This sequence encodes CASSFGNRGEQYV.

This rearrangement joins TRBV27 to TRBJ2-7; TRBD2 might be the D (5 bases). CDR3 length: 15 residues. V gave up 4 bases and J gave up 3 bases, with 16 bases separating them. The germline CDR1 and CDR2 sequences are MNHEY and SMNVEV (reference sequence). The chain's CDR3 is CASSSPSTGNYEQYF. The CDR3 nucleotides are TGTGCCAGCAGTTCCCCCTCTACGGGAAACTACGAGCAGTACTTC.

The chain carries TRBV5-1 and TRBJ2-1; 10 nucleotides line up with TRBD2. Germline trimming cut 4 bases from V and 4 bases from J; bases unmatched to any gene: 5. The length of the CDR3 is 15 residues. CDR1 is SGHRS and CDR2 is YFSETQ in the germline V gene. The CDR3 coding sequence is TGCGCCAGCAGCGACATAGCGGGGGGTTACAATGAGCAGTTCTTC. This encodes CASSDIAGGYNEQFF.

This clone was found a few times. The V call is TRBV30, the J call TRBJ1-6; D not certain. Germline V gene lookup returns CDR1 GTSNPN and CDR2 SVGIG (reference sequence). This CDR3 has 13 residues. V shed 0 bases and J shed 5 bases, with 5 bases lying between them. CDR3 DNA: TGTGCCTGGAGTGTTGCAGATAATTCACCCCTCCACTTT. This encodes CAWSVADNSPLHF.

V usage is TRBV6-5 and J usage is TRBJ1-1; no firm D call. This CDR3 has 13 residues. Germline CDR1 reads MNHEY; CDR2 reads SVGAGI. V was clipped by 6 bases and J by 1 base, with 9 bases between them. Written as DNA, the CDR3 is TGTGCCAGCAGCTCGGGAGGGAACACTGAAGCTTTCTTT. It specifies CASSSGGNTEAFF.

The V and J genes are TRBV3-1 (or the pseudogene TRBV3-2) and TRBJ1-2; 7 bases fit TRBD1. The V segment lost 4 bases and the J segment 8 bases; nucleotides outside the gene matches: 7. The CDR3 is 13 amino acids. Germline CDR1 reads LGHDT; CDR2 reads YNNKEL (reference sequence). DNA for the CDR3: TGTGCCAGCAGCCCCGGGACAGCCCAGGGCTACACCTTC. Translation gives CASSPGTAQGYTF.

The CDR3 here is CASSQDRGTNSPLHF. The DNA for the CDR3 is TGTGCCAGCAGCCAAGACAGGGGAACGAATTCACCCCTCCACTTT. This chain connects TRBV3-1 (or the pseudogene TRBV3-2) to TRBJ1-6, with D tentatively TRBD1 (6 bases). CDR3 length: 15 amino acids. CDR1 is LGHDT and CDR2 is YNNKEL in the germline V gene (reference sequence). Trimming removed 0 bases from V and 7 bases from J, with 10 bases in between.

This clone appeared a single time. The genes are TRBV3-1 (or the pseudogene TRBV3-2) and TRBJ2-5, with 9 bases identical to TRBD2. The germline V gene has CDR1 LGHDT and CDR2 YNNKEL (reference sequence). This CDR3 comprises 14 residues. The V gene end was trimmed by 4 bases and the J gene end by 5 bases; junction bases not matched to a gene: 5. CDR3: CASSLSGGGETQYF. DNA of the CDR3: TGTGCCAGCAGCCTTAGCGGGGGTGGGGAGACCCAGTACTTC.

The V call is TRBV30, the J call TRBJ1-1, with D unresolved. Germline values: CDR1 GTSNPN, CDR2 SVGIG (reference sequence). V was clipped by 3 bases and J by 7 bases, with 12 bases between them. The CDR3 covers 12 residues. CDR3 nucleotides: TGTGCCTGGAGCCGACCGGGAGGTGAAGCTTTCTTT. Protein: CAWSRPGGEAFF.